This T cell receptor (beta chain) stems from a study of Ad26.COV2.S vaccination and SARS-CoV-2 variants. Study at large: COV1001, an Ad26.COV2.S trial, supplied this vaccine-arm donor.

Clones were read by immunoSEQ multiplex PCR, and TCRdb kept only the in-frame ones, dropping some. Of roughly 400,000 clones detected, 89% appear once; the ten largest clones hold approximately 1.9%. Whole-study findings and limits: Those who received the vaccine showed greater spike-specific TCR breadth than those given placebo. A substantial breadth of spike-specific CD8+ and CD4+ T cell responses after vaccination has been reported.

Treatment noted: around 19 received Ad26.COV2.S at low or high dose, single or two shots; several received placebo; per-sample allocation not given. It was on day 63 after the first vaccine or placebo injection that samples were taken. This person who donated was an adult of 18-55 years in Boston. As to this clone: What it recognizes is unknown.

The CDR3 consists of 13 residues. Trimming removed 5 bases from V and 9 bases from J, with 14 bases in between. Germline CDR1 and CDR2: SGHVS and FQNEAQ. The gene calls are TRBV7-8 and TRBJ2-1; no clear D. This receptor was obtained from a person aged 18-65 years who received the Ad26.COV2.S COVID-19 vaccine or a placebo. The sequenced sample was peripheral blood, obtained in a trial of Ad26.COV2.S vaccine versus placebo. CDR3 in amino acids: CASSRLLWGEQFF. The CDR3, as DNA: TGTGCCAGCAGCCGCCTACTATGGGGTGAGCAGTTCTTC.